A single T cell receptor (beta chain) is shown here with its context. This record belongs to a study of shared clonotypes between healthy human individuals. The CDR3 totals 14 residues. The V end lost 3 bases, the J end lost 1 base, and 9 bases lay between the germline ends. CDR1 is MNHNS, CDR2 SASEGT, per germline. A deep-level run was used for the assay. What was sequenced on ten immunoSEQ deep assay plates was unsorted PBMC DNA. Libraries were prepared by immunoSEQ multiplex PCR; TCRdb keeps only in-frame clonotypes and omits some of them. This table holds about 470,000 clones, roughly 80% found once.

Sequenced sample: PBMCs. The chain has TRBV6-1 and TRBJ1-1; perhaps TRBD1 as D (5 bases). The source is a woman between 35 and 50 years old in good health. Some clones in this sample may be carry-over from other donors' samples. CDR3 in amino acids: CASSDRVRNTEAFF. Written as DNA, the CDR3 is TGTGCCAGCAGTGACAGGGTGCGGAACACTGAAGCTTTCTTT.